What follows are 12 T cell receptor beta chains derived from one specimen sequenced in a study of Tregs in tolerant kidney transplant recipients. Using immunoSEQ multiplex PCR, the repertoire was profiled, and TCRdb retains in-frame clones only, with some absent. The sample carries about 52,000 clones, approximately 91% recorded once. Mixed chimerism was transient after nonmyeloablative marrow transplants from related graft donors. This sample comprised CD8+ T cells from blood (PBMCs), obtained 24 months after the transplant. These receptors originate from a human patient who received a combined kidney and bone marrow transplant. Some T cells may possibly be graft donor cells.

This sequence joins TRBV11-2 and TRBJ2-7; maybe TRBD2 (5 bases). Deletions cut 1 base from V and 0 bases from J, with 7 bases between. This CDR3 spans 14 amino acids. Germline assignment: CDR1 SGHAT and CDR2 FQNNGV. The CDR3 loop is CASSLGTSSYEQYF. The CDR3 DNA sequence: TGTGCCAGCAGCTTAGGGACTTCCTCCTACGAGCAGTACTTC.

J is TRBJ2-1 and V is TRBV2; 9 bases map to TRBD2. The germline gives CDR1 SNHLY, CDR2 FYNNEI. With V trimmed by 7 bases and J by 4 bases, 8 bases remained unmatched. This CDR3 has 15 amino acids. This CDR3 is CASTPGLATYNEQFF. The CDR3 DNA follows: TGTGCCAGCACCCCGGGACTAGCCACTTACAATGAGCAGTTCTTC. Combining the CDR3 with reference TRBV2 and TRBJ2-1 gives the whole variable domain EPEVTQTPSHQVTQMGQEVILRCVPISNHLYFYWYRQILGQKVEFLVSFYNNEISEKSEIFDDQFSVERPDGSNFTLKIRSTKLEDSAMYFCASTPGLATYNEQFFGPGTRLTVL.

The chain is built from TRBV30 and TRBJ1-5; 9 bases fit TRBD1. Germline V CDR1 and CDR2: GTSNPN, SVGIG (reference sequence). The CDR3 loop spans 17 amino acids. V was clipped by 0 bases and J by 4 bases; unmatched bases: 10. CDR3 loop: CAWSVVPGTGRNQPQHF. The CDR3 DNA sequence: TGTGCCTGGAGTGTGGTCCCCGGGACAGGGAGAAATCAGCCCCAGCATTTT.

This clone was observed a single time. The chain recombines TRBV28 with TRBJ2-5; possible D gene TRBD2, 5 bases. The DNA end is more similar to TRBJ2-7, so the J call may be wrong. The CDR3 consists of 15 residues. Per the germline V gene, CDR1 is MDHEN and CDR2 is SYDVKM. CDR3 DNA sequence: TGTGCCAGCAGGGGAGTATCAGGCTACACCTACGAGCAGTACTTC. Its protein product is CASRGVSGYTYEQYF.

As DNA, the CDR3 is TGCGCCAGCAGCCAAGGGGCGGGATATCAAGAGACCCAGTACTTC. Translating gives CASSQGAGYQETQYF. The chain joins TRBV4-1 to TRBJ2-5, with D maybe TRBD2 (6 bases). Trimming took off 1 base at V and 2 bases at J, with 11 bases between the two ends. Germline lookup yields CDR1 MGHRA and CDR2 YSYEKL. The CDR3 consists of 15 residues.

The chain uses TRBV7-7 and TRBJ2-7; D possibly corresponds to TRBD2 (5 bases). The CDR3 sequence is 14 residues long. Trimming took off 5 bases at V and 2 bases at J, with 13 bases between the two ends. Germline CDR1 is SSHAT and CDR2 is FNYEAQ (reference sequence). CDR3 DNA: TGTGCCAGCAGCGAGGGAGCAGGCACCTACGAGCAGTACTTC. Its protein product is CASSEGAGTYEQYF.

V usage is TRBV5-1 and J usage is TRBJ2-7; 7 bases are a match to TRBD2. V lost 0 bases to trimming and J lost 7 bases; unmatched junction nucleotides: 7. Germline lookup yields CDR1 SGHRS and CDR2 YFSETQ. The CDR3 is 14 amino acids. The CDR3 spells CASSLGGGSWEQYF. The CDR3 coding sequence is TGCGCCAGCAGCTTGGGTGGCGGGAGTTGGGAGCAGTACTTC.

The gene calls are TRBV6-5 and TRBJ2-2, with 7 bases aligning to TRBD2. Looked up from germline, CDR1 is MNHEY and CDR2 is SVGAGI. With V trimmed by 2 bases and J by 2 bases, 2 bases remained unmatched. This CDR3 comprises 15 residues. CDR3 residues: CASSYAGANTGELFF. The CDR3 DNA reads TGTGCCAGCAGTTACGCGGGAGCAAACACCGGGGAGCTGTTTTTT.

The chain has TRBV5-1 and TRBJ1-2; D is possibly TRBD1 (6 bases). The CDR3 runs 16 residues. V lost 4 bases to trimming and J lost 0 bases, with 16 bases between them. Germline V gene sequence: CDR1 SGHRS, CDR2 YFSETQ. The CDR3 DNA sequence: TGCGCCAGCAGCCCAACGGACAGAAATGCTAACTATGGCTACACCTTC. Protein sequence: CASSPTDRNANYGYTF.

The chain carries TRBV4-3 and TRBJ2-7; perhaps TRBD2 as D (5 bases). The CDR3 is made up of 15 amino acids. V lost 4 bases and J lost 0, with 13 bases in between. The V gene's germline CDR1 is LGHNA and CDR2 YSLEER. CDR3 nucleotide sequence: TGCGCCAGCAGCCCCCTAGGAGGTCCCTCCTACGAGCAGTACTTC. This translates into CASSPLGGPSYEQYF.

The chain couples TRBV6-5 to TRBJ2-7; a possible D gene is TRBD1 (6 bases). Germline V lookup: CDR1 MNHEY, CDR2 SVGAGI. V was cut by 5 bases and J by 0 bases, with 11 bases left in between. The CDR3 consists of 14 residues. CDR3 sequence reads: CASSKTGPSYEQYF. CDR3 DNA: TGTGCCAGCAGTAAGACAGGTCCCTCCTACGAGCAGTACTTC.

This sequence joins TRBV27 and TRBJ1-2; 8 positions match TRBD1. V gave up 3 bases and J gave up 4 bases; unmatched junction bases: 7. In germline, CDR1 is MNHEY, CDR2 SMNVEV (reference sequence). The CDR3 covers 15 residues. CDR3: CASSFTGGFFYGYTF. In nucleotides, the CDR3 is TGTGCCAGCAGTTTTACAGGGGGGTTCTTCTATGGCTACACCTTC.